The text below deals with one TCR beta chain. Its antigen remains unidentified. The length of the CDR3 is 16 residues. J was trimmed by 3 bases and V by 6 bases; bases with no gene match: 10. Germline-derived CDR1 and CDR2 are LNHDA and SQIVND (reference sequence). The sample is drawn from a study of cytomegalovirus exposure and HLA in healthy donors. Study-level points and caveats: Trimming of TCR beta V- and J-genes showed a link, identified in a later analysis, to a missense DCLRE1C variant.

PCR involved 60 Vbeta and 13 Jbeta primers. TCRdb's table, derived via immunoSEQ multiplex PCR, lists solely in-frame clones and lacks some. This sample has under 150,000 clones; approximately 72% occur once, and the top ten carry approximately 2%. This chain links TRBV19 with TRBJ1-5; TRBD1 agrees at 8 bases. The sequencing input was PBMCs. The TCR was taken from a man in his forties in good health and CMV-seronegative. CDR3 in amino acids: CASSNLWTGNNQPQHF. CDR3 nucleotide sequence: TGTGCCAGTAGCAACCTCTGGACAGGGAACAATCAGCCCCAGCATTTT. Variable domain in full (rest from reference TRBV19 and TRBJ1-5): DGGITQSPKYLFRKEGQNVTLSCEQNLNHDAMYWYRQDPGQGLRLIYYSQIVNDFQKGDIAEGYSVSREKKESFPLTVTSAQKNPTAFYLCASSNLWTGNNQPQHFGDGTRLSIL.